Sequencing of this T cell receptor (beta chain) was carried out in a study of CXCR3-negative and CXCR3-positive naive CD8 T cells. 5' RACE with UMI labels generated the TRB cDNA libraries. TCRdb reprocessed the 5' RACE reads; each CDR3 protein has one entry and no DNA is given. In all, the sample yields fewer than 65,000 distinct CDR3 sequences. Triplicate sorts, around 300,000 cells apiece, were made for each CD8+ T cell subset. Cells classed as naive CD8+ T cells were CD45RO-CCR7+CD27+CD95-. The CDR3 spans 17 residues. The germline V gene has CDR1 DFQATT and CDR2 SNEGSKA (reference sequence). Findings of the study overall: Freshly isolated PBMCs were used in most assays, given partial CXCR3 loss after freezing. Higher TRB CDR3 hydrophobicity marked CXCR3-positive naive cells relative to CXCR3-negative naive cells.

Concerning this clonotype: The antigen is unknown.

Sequenced material: naive CXCR3+ CD8+ T cells from blood. Subset reported: CD45RO-CCR7+CD27+CD95- naive CD8+ T cells expressing CXCR3 (TNR3+). The receptor's source is a human donor in good health. Some clones in this sample may be carry-over from other donors' samples. The chain is built from TRBV20-1 and TRBJ1-2; as DNA is missing, the TRBD1 call by TCRdb cannot be tested. The CDR3 sequence is CSAEDRDSGIPNYGYTF.